This TCR beta chain was found in a study of shared clonotypes between healthy human individuals. Deep-level assay runs were performed. The assay was immunoSEQ multiplex PCR, and TCRdb's table has in-frame clones only and misses some. The table lists hundreds of thousands of clones, 95% to 96% of them singletons. Trimming removed 5 bases from V and 8 bases from J; junction bases left unmatched: 8. Germline-derived CDR1 and CDR2 are MNHEY and SMNVEV (reference sequence). The CDR3 contains 14 residues. CD8 cells classed as naive were CD45RO-negative and positively selected for CCR7, excluding terminally differentiated effector memory CD45RA+ cells.

The V and J genes are TRBV27 and TRBJ2-4, with 8 bases matching TRBD1. The TCR sequence derives from a woman younger than 45 in good health. The specimen sequenced was naive CD8+ T cells sorted from blood. The chain's CDR3 is CASSPRTGLDIQYF. The CDR3 nucleotides are TGTGCCAGCAGTCCCCGGACAGGGTTGGACATTCAGTACTTC.